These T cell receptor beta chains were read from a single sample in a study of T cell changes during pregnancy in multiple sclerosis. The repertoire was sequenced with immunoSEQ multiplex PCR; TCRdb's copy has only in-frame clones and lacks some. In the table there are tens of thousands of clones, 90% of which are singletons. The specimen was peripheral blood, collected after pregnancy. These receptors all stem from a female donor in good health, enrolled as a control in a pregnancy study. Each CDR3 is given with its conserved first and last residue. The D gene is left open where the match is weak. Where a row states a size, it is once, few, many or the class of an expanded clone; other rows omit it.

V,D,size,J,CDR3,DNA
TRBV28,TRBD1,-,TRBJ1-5,CASSPNRGSNQPQHF,TGTGCCAGCAGTCCGAACAGGGGTAGCAATCAGCCCCAGCATTTT
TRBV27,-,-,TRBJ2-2,CASSLSPGLGANTGELFF,TGTGCCAGCAGTTTATCTCCAGGACTGGGAGCGAACACCGGGGAGCTGTTTTTT
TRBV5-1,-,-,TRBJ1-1,CASIEQPGMNTEAFF,TGCGCCAGCATAGAACAGCCGGGGATGAACACTGAAGCTTTCTTT
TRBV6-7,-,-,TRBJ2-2,CARFPYRTLNTGELFF,TGTGCCAGGTTCCCCTATCGCACCCTAAACACCGGGGAGCTGTTTTTT
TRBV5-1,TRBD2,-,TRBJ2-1,CASSLTSGGAKYNEQFF,TGCGCCAGCAGCCTGACTAGCGGGGGGGCCAAATACAATGAGCAGTTCTTC
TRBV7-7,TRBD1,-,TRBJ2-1,CASSSGTGVGDEQFF,TGTGCCAGCAGTTCCGGGACAGGGGTCGGGGATGAGCAGTTCTTC
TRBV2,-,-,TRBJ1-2,CASSEVTGINYGYTF,TGTGCCAGCAGTGAGGTGACAGGAATTAACTATGGCTACACCTTC
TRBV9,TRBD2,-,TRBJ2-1,CASSVGLAGALEQFF,TGTGCCAGCAGCGTGGGACTAGCGGGAGCTCTAGAGCAGTTCTTC
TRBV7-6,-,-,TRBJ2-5,CASSLRGRTETQYF,TGTGCCAGCAGCTTAAGAGGCCGCACGGAGACCCAGTACTTC
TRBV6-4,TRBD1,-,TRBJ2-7,CASSTRDRGYYEQYF,TGTGCCAGCAGCACCCGGGACAGGGGATACTACGAGCAGTACTTC
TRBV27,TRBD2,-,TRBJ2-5,CASSTSGDKTQYF,TGTGCCAGCAGTACTAGCGGGGACAAGACCCAGTACTTC
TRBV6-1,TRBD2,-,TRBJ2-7,CASSEGDRRGLPYEQYF,TGTGCCAGCAGTGAAGGGGATAGGCGGGGGTTACCCTACGAGCAGTACTTC
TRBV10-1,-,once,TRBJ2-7,CASSVGLTEGSSYEQYF,TGCGCCAGCAGTGTTGGACTAACAGAAGGGAGCTCCTACGAGCAGTACTTC
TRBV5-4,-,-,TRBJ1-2,CASSLGRGDHVYGYTF,TGTGCCAGCAGCTTGGGCAGGGGAGACCATGTCTATGGCTACACCTTC
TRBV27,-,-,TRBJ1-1,CASLGVRAFF,TGTGCCAGCCTCGGGGTACGCGCTTTCTTT
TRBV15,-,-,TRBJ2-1,CATSLGLPNRYNEQFF,TGTGCCACCAGCCTGGGACTCCCGAACAGATACAATGAGCAGTTCTTC
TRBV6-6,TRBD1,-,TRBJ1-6,CASSYAGQGNSPLHF,TGTGCCAGCAGTTACGCCGGACAGGGGAATTCACCCCTCCACTTT
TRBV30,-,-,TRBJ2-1,CAWSVPSNEQFF,TGTGCCTGGAGTGTTCCGTCTAATGAGCAGTTCTTC
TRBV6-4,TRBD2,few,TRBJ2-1,CASSAGTSGGNEQFF,TGTGCCAGCAGCGCCGGGACTAGCGGAGGGAATGAGCAGTTCTTC
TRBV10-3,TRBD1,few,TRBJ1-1,CAIKGDRGNTEAFF,TGTGCCATCAAGGGGGACAGGGGTAACACTGAAGCTTTCTTT
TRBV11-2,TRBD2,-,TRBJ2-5,CASSSGTSGFQETQYF,TGTGCCAGCAGCTCCGGGACTAGCGGATTCCAAGAGACCCAGTACTTC
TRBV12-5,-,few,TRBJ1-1,CASGLARDTEAFF,TGTGCTAGTGGTTTGGCCAGGGACACTGAAGCTTTCTTT
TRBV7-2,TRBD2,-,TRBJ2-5,CASSLGLAGGPKTQYF,TGTGCCAGCAGCTTAGGGCTAGCGGGGGGGCCAAAGACCCAGTACTTC
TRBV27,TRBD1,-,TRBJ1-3,CASSRQGAGNTIYF,TGTGCCAGCAGTCGACAGGGGGCTGGAAACACCATATATTTT
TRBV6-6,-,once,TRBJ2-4,CASRGTGGAKNIQYF,TGTGCCAGCAGAGGGACTGGGGGGGCCAAAAACATTCAGTACTTC
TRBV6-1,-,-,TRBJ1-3,CASSEGTPGGGNTIYF,TGTGCCAGCAGTGAAGGGACGCCCGGGGGTGGAAACACCATATATTTT
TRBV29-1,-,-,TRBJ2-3,CSVGRDSSTDTQYF,TGCAGCGTTGGGCGGGACTCTAGCACAGATACGCAGTATTTT
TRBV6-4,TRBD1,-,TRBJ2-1,CASSFTGGQGNEQFF,TGTGCCAGCAGCTTTACAGGGGGACAAGGGAATGAGCAGTTCTTC
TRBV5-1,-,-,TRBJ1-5,CASSLGGFSNQPQHF,TGCGCCAGCAGCTTGGGAGGGTTTAGCAATCAGCCCCAGCATTTT
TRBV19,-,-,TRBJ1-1,CASSIFVGGASETEAFF,TGTGCCAGTAGTATCTTCGTGGGGGGGGCGTCTGAGACTGAAGCTTTCTTT
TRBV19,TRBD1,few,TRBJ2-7,CASSRGTGNYEQYF,TGTGCCAGTAGTAGAGGGACAGGGAACTACGAGCAGTACTTC
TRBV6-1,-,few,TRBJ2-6,CASSVQGSEANVLTF,TGTGCCAGCAGTGTACAGGGCTCGGAGGCCAACGTCCTGACTTTC
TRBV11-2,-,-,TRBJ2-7,CASSLDPSRSYEQYF,TGTGCCAGCAGCTTAGATCCCTCGAGGTCCTACGAGCAGTACTTC
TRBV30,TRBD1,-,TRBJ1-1,CAWRPRTGPLNTEAFF,TGTGCCTGGAGACCTCGGACAGGGCCCTTGAACACTGAAGCTTTCTTT
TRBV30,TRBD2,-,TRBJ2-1,CAWSEGGSTPHNEQFF,TGTGCCTGGAGTGAAGGCGGGAGTACCCCCCACAATGAGCAGTTCTTC
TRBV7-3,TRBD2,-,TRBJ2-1,CASSRTSGGSISYNEQFF,TGTGCCAGCAGTCGGACTAGCGGGGGTTCAATTTCCTACAATGAGCAGTTCTTC
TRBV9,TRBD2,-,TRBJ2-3,CASSVEAGGGTDTQYF,TGTGCCAGCAGCGTAGAAGCGGGAGGAGGCACAGATACGCAGTATTTT
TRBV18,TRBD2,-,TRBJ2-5,CASSSPRTSGVRQETQYF,TGTGCCAGCTCATCCCCTCGGACTAGCGGGGTAAGGCAAGAGACCCAGTACTTC
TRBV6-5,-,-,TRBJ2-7,CASSRLAVSSYEQYF,TGTGCCAGCAGTCGCCTGGCGGTCAGCTCCTACGAGCAGTACTTC
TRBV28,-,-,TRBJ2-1,CASSARGDGYNEQFF,TGTGCCAGCAGTGCCCGCGGGGACGGGTACAATGAGCAGTTCTTC
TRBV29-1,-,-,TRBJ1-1,CSAGHMNTEAFF,TGCAGCGCCGGACACATGAACACTGAAGCTTTCTTT
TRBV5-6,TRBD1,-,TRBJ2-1,CASSLRGTGGYHEQFF,TGTGCCAGCAGCTTGCGTGGGACAGGGGGCTATCATGAGCAGTTCTTC
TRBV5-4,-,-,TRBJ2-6,CASSLGLPSGANVLTF,TGTGCCAGCAGCTTGGGGCTCCCCTCTGGGGCCAACGTCCTGACTTTC